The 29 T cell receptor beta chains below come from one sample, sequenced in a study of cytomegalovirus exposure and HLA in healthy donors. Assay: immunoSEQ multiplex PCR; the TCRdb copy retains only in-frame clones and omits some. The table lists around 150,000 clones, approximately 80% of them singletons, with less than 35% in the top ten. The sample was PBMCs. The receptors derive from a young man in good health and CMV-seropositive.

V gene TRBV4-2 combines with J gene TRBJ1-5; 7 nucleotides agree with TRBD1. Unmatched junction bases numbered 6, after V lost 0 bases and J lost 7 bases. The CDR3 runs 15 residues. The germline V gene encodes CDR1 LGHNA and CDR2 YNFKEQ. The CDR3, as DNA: TGTGCCAGCAGCCAAGAGAGACAGGGTGGACAGCCCCAGCATTTT. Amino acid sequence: CASSQERQGGQPQHF.

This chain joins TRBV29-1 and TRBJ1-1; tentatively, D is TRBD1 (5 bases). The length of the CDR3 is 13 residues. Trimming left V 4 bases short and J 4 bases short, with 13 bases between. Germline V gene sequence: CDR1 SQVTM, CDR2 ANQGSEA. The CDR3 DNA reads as TGCAGCGTTGCGTCCAGGGTGGTCACTGAAGCTTTCTTT. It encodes CSVASRVVTEAFF. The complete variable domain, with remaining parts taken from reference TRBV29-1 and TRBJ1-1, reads SAVISQKPSRDICQRGTSLTIQCQVDSQVTMMFWYRQQPGQSLTLIATANQGSEATYESGFVIDKFPISRPNLTFSTLTVSNMSPEDSSIYLCSVASRVVTEAFFGQGTRLTVV.

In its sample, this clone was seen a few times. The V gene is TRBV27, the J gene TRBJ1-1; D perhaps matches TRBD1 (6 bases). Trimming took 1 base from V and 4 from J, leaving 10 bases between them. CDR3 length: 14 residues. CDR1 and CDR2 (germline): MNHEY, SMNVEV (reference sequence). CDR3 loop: CASSLYQGTTEAFF. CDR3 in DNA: TGTGCCAGCAGTTTATACCAGGGGACCACTGAAGCTTTCTTT.

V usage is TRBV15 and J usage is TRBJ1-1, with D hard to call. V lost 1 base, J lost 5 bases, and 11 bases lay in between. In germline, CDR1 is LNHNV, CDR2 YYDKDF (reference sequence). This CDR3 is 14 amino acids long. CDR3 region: CATSRVVRRTEAFF. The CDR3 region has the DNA TGTGCCACCAGCAGAGTAGTTCGGAGGACTGAAGCTTTCTTT.

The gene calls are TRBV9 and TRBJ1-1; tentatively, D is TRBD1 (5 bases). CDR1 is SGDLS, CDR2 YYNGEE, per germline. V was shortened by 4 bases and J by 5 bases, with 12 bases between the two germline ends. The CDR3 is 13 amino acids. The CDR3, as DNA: TGTGCCAGCAGCCCAGGGAGGAGGACTGAAGCTTTCTTT. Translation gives CASSPGRRTEAFF.

The CDR3 DNA reads TGTGCCAGTCCCACAGGGTACCCTAACTATGGCTACACCTTC. This encodes CASPTGYPNYGYTF. This chain joins TRBV7-9 and TRBJ1-2, with D maybe TRBD1 (6 bases). Germline assignment: CDR1 SEHNR and CDR2 FQNEAQ (reference sequence). The CDR3 runs to 14 residues. V gave up 9 bases and J gave up 0 bases, with 14 bases separating them.

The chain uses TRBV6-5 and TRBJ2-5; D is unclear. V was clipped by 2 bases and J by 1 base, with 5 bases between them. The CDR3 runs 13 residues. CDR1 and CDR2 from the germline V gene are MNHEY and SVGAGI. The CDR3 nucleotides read TGTGCCAGCAGTTACGACATCCAAGAGACCCAGTACTTC. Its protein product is CASSYDIQETQYF.

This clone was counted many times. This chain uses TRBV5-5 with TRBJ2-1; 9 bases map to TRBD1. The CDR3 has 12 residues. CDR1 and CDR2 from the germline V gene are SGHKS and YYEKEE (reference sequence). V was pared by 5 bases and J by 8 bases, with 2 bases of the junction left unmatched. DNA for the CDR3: TGTGCCAGCAGACGGACAGGGGATGAGCAGTTCTTC. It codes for CASRRTGDEQFF. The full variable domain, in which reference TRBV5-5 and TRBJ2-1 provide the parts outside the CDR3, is DAGVTQSPTHLIKTRGQQVTLRCSPISGHKSVSWYQQVLGQGPQFIFQYYEKEERGRGNFPDRFSARQFPNYSSELNVNALLLGDSALYLCASRRTGDEQFFGPGTRLTVL.

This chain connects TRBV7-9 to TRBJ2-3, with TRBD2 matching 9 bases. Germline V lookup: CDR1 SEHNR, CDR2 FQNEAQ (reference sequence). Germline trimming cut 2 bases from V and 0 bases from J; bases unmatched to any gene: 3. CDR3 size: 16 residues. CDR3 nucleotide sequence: TGTGCCAGCAGCTTATTAGCGGGAGTGAGCACAGATACGCAGTATTTT. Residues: CASSLLAGVSTDTQYF.

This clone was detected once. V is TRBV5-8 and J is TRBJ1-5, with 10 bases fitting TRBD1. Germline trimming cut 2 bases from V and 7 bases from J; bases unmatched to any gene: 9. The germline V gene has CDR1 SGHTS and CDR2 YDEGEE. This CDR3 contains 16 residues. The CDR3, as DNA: TGTGCCAGCAGCTTCCTTGGGACAGGGGTAAACCAGCCCCAGCATTTT. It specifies CASSFLGTGVNQPQHF. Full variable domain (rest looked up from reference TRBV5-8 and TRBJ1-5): EAGVTQSPTHLIKTRGQQATLRCSPISGHTSVYWYQQALGLGLQFLLWYDEGEERNRGNFPPRFSGRQFPNYSSELNVNALELEDSALYLCASSFLGTGVNQPQHFGDGTRLSIL.

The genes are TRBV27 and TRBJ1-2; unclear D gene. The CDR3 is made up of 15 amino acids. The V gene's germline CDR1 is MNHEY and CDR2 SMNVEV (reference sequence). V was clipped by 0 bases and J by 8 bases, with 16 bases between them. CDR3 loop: CASSLSPVDPWGYTF. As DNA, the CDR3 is TGTGCCAGCAGTTTATCTCCGGTCGATCCTTGGGGCTACACCTTC.

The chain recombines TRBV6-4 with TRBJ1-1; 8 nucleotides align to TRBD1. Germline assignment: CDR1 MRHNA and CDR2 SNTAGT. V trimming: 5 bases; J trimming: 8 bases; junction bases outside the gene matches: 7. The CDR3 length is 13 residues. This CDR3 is CASSLSGTGEAFF. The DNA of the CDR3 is TGTGCCAGCAGTCTATCGGGGACAGGAGAAGCTTTCTTT.

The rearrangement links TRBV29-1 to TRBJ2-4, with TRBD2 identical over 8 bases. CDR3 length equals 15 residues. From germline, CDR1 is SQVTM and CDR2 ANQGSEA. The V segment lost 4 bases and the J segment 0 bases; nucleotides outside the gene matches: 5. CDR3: CSVVGGGLAKNIQYF. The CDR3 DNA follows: TGCAGCGTTGTAGGCGGGGGGCTAGCCAAAAACATTCAGTACTTC.

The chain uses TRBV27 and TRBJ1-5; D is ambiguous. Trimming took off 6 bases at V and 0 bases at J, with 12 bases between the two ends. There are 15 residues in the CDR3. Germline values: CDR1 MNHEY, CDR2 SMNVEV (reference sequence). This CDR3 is CASSNPGDSNQPQHF. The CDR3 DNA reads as TGTGCCAGCAGCAACCCCGGGGATAGCAATCAGCCCCAGCATTTT.

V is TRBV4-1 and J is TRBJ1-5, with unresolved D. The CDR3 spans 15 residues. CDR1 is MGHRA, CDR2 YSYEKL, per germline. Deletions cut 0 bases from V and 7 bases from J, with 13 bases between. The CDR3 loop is CASSQDSRPKQPQHF. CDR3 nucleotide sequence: TGCGCCAGCAGCCAAGATTCCAGGCCGAAACAGCCCCAGCATTTT.

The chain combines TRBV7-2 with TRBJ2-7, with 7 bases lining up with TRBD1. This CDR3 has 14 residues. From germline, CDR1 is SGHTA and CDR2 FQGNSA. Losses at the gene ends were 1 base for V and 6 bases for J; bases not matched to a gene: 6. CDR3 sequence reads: CASSLDRGRTEQYF. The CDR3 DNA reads TGTGCCAGCAGCTTAGACAGGGGACGGACCGAGCAGTACTTC.

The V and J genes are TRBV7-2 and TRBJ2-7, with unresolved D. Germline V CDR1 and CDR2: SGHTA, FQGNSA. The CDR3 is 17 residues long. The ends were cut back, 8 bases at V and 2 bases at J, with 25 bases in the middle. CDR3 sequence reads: CASGSPRYAAPTYEQYF. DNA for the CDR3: TGTGCCAGCGGTTCCCCCCGGTACGCGGCCCCTACCTACGAGCAGTACTTC.

The CDR3 nucleotides are TGCGCCAGCAGCGGCGGGGGACCTGGGGAGACCCAGTACTTC. This codes for CASSGGGPGETQYF. The chain couples TRBV5-1 to TRBJ2-5; 7 positions agree with TRBD2. CDR1 and CDR2 (germline): SGHRS, YFSETQ. The CDR3 has 14 residues. V shed 4 bases and J 5 bases; nucleotides not matched to a gene: 8. The whole variable domain, filled in from reference TRBV5-1 and TRBJ2-5, reads KAGVTQTPRYLIKTRGQQVTLSCSPISGHRSVSWYQQTPGQGLQFLFEYFSETQRNKGNFPGRFSGRQFSNSRSEMNVSTLELGDSALYLCASSGGGPGETQYFGPGTRLLVL.

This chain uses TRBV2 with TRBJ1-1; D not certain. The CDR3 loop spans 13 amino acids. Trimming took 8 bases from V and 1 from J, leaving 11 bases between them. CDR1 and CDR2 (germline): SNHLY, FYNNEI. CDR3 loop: CASSRSGNTEAFF. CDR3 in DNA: TGTGCCAGCTCCCGTTCGGGGAACACTGAAGCTTTCTTT.

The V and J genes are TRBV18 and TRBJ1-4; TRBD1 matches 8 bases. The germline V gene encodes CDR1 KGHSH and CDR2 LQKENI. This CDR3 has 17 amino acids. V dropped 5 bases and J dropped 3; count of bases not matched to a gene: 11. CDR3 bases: TGTGCCAGCTCAACATACCCTCAGGGGGCTGCTAATGAAAAACTGTTTTTT. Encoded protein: CASSTYPQGAANEKLFF.

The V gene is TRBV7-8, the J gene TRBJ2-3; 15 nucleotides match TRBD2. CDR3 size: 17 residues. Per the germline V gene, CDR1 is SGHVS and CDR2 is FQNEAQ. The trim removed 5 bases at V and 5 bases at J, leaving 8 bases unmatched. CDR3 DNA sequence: TGTGCCAGCAGCCTTCGGACTAGCGGGAGGGCCGGAGATACGCAGTATTTT. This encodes CASSLRTSGRAGDTQYF.

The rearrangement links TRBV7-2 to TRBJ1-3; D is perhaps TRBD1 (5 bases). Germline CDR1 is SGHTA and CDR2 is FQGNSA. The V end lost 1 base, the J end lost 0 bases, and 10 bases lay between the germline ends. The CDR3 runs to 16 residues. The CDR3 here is CASSLVGRASGNTIYF. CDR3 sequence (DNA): TGTGCCAGCAGCTTAGTCGGCAGGGCCTCTGGAAACACCATATATTTT.

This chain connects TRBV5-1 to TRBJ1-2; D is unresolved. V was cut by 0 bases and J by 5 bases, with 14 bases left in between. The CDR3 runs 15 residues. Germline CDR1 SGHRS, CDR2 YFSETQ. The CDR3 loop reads CASSLAADARYGYTF. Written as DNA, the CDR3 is TGCGCCAGCAGCTTGGCGGCAGACGCTAGGTATGGCTACACCTTC. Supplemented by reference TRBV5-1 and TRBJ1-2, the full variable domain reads KAGVTQTPRYLIKTRGQQVTLSCSPISGHRSVSWYQQTPGQGLQFLFEYFSETQRNKGNFPGRFSGRQFSNSRSEMNVSTLELGDSALYLCASSLAADARYGYTFGSGTRLTVV.

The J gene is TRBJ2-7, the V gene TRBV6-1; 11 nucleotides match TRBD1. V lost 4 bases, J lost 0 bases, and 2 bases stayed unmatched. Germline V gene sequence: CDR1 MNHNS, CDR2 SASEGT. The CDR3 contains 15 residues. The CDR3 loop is CASSAGTGGSYEQYF. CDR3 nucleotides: TGTGCCAGCAGTGCTGGGACAGGGGGCTCCTACGAGCAGTACTTC.

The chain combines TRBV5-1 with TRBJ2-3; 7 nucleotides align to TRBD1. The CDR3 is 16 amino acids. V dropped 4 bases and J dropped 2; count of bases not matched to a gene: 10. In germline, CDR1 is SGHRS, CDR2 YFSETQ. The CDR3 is CASSPSGTVNTDTQYF. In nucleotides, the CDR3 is TGCGCCAGCAGCCCCTCCGGGACAGTGAACACAGATACGCAGTATTTT.

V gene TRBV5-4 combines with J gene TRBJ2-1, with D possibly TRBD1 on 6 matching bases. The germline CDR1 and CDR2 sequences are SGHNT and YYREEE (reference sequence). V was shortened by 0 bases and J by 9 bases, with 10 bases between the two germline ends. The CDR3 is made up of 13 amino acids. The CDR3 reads CASSLETGTEQFF. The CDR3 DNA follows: TGTGCCAGCAGCTTGGAAACAGGGACTGAGCAGTTCTTC.

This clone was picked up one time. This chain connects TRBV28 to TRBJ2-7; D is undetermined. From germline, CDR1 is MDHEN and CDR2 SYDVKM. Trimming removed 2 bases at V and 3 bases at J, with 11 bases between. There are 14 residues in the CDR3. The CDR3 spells CASSLNVRNYEQYF. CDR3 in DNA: TGTGCCAGCAGTTTAAACGTGCGGAACTACGAGCAGTACTTC.

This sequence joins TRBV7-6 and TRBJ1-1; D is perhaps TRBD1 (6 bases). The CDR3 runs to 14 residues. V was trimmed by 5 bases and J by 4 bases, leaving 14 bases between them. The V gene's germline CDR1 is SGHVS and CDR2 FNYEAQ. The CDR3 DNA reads TGTGCCAGCAGCCTCGGACAGTTGGGCACTGAAGCTTTCTTT. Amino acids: CASSLGQLGTEAFF.

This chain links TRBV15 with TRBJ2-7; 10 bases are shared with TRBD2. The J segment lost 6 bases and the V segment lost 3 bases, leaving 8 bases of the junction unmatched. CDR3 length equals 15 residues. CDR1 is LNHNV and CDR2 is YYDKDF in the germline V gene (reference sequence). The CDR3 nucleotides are TGTGCCACCAGCAGGGGGAGGGTAGCGGGAGGCGAGCAGTACTTC. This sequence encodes CATSRGRVAGGEQYF.